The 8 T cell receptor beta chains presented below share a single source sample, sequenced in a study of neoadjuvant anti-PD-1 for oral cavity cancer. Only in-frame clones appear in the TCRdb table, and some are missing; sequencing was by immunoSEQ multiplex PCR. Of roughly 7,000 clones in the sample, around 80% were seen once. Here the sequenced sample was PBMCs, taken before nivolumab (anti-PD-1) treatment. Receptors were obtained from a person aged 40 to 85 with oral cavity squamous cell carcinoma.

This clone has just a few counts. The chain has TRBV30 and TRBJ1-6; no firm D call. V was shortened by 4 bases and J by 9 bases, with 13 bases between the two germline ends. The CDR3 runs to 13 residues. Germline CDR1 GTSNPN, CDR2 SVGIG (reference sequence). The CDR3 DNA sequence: TGTGCCTGGATAAGTCAGTTGGGTTCACCCCTCCACTTT. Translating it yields CAWISQLGSPLHF.

This CDR3 is CASSHNGPGANVLTF. The CDR3 region has the DNA TGTGCCAGCAGTCACAATGGGCCCGGGGCCAACGTCCTGACTTTC. The chain recombines TRBV7-8 with TRBJ2-6; D is uncertain. Trimming removed 6 bases at V and 4 bases at J, with 13 bases between. From germline, CDR1 is SGHVS and CDR2 FQNEAQ. The CDR3 has 15 amino acids.

The CDR3, as DNA: TGTGCCAGCAGCCCATGGACTAGCACAGATACGCAGTATTTT. This sequence encodes CASSPWTSTDTQYF. The chain carries TRBV5-6 and TRBJ2-3, with D maybe TRBD2 (5 bases). The CDR3 consists of 14 residues. Trimming took off 4 bases at V and 0 bases at J, with 9 bases between the two ends. The germline gives CDR1 SGHDT, CDR2 YYEEEE.

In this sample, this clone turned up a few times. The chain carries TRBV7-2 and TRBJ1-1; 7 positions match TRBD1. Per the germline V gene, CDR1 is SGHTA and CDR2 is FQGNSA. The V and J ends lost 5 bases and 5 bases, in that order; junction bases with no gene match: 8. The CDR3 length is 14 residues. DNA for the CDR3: TGTGCCAGCAGCACCCAGGGGGGTAGGACTGAAGCTTTCTTT. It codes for CASSTQGGRTEAFF.

As DNA, the CDR3 is TGTGCCAGCAGTGAATCGTGGATTGAGCAGTTCTTC. This encodes CASSESWIEQFF. The genes are TRBV2 and TRBJ2-1; D call uncertain. The CDR3 is made up of 12 amino acids. V lost 2 bases and J 9 bases, leaving 8 bases between the germline ends. CDR1 is SNHLY, CDR2 FYNNEI, per germline. The full variable domain, with the rest looked up from reference TRBV2 and TRBJ2-1, is EPEVTQTPSHQVTQMGQEVILRCVPISNHLYFYWYRQILGQKVEFLVSFYNNEISEKSEIFDDQFSVERPDGSNFTLKIRSTKLEDSAMYFCASSESWIEQFFGPGTRLTVL.

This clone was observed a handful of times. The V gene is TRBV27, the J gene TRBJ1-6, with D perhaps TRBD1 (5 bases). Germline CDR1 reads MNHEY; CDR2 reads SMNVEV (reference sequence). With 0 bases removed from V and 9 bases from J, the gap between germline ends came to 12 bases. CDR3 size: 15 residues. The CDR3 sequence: CASSLSGGDFSPLHF. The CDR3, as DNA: TGTGCCAGCAGTTTATCGGGGGGGGATTTTTCACCCCTCCACTTT.

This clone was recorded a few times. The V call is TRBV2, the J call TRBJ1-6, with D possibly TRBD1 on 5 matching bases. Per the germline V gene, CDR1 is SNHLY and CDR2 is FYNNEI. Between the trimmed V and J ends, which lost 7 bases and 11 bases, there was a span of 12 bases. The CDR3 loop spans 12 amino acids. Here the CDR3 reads CASTFGGPPLHF. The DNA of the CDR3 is TGTGCCAGCACTTTCGGGGGTCCACCCCTCCACTTT. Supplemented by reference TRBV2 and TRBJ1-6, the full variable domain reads EPEVTQTPSHQVTQMGQEVILRCVPISNHLYFYWYRQILGQKVEFLVSFYNNEISEKSEIFDDQFSVERPDGSNFTLKIRSTKLEDSAMYFCASTFGGPPLHFGNGTRLTVT.

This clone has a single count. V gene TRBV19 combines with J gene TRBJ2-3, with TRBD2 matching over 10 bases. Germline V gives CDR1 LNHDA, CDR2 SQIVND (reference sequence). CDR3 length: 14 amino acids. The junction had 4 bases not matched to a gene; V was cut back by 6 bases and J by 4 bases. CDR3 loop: CASRSGGAADTQYF. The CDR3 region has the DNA TGTGCCAGTAGGAGCGGGGGGGCCGCAGATACGCAGTATTTT.